The 19 T cell receptor beta chains listed next were all sequenced from one sample in a study of shared clonotypes between healthy human individuals. CD45RO-negative CD8 cells positively selected for CCR7 made up the naive population, which excluded terminally differentiated effector memory CD45RA+ cells. Libraries were prepared by immunoSEQ multiplex PCR; TCRdb keeps only in-frame clonotypes and omits some of them. Here the sample spans about 680,000 clones, around 92% being singletons. Input material: naive CD8+ T cells sorted from blood. The source of these receptors is a young man in good health.

This chain uses TRBV18 with TRBJ2-3; tentatively, D is TRBD2 (8 bases). Germline V CDR1 and CDR2: KGHSH, LQKENI. Trimming removed 4 bases at V and 1 base at J, with 21 bases between. This CDR3 is built from 18 residues. CDR3 sequence (DNA): TGTGCCAGCTCACTTTGGGACAGCGGGGGCGGGGGCACAGATACGCAGTATTTT. Its protein is CASSLWDSGGGGTDTQYF. Filled out from reference TRBV18 and TRBJ2-3, the complete variable domain reads NAGVMQNPRHLVRRRGQEARLRCSPMKGHSHVYWYRQLPEEGLKFMVYLQKENIIDESGMPKERFSAEFPKEGPSILRIQQVVRGDSAAYFCASSLWDSGGGGTDTQYFGPGTRLTVL.

This clone was counted a single time. This chain joins TRBV18 and TRBJ2-1; no reliable D call. Trimming pared 3 bases from V and 8 bases from J, leaving 14 bases between. The V gene's germline CDR1 is KGHSH and CDR2 LQKENI. This CDR3 contains 14 residues. CDR3 DNA sequence: TGTGCCAGCTCACCGGACCTACGGGTGGATGAGCAGTTCTTC. It yields the protein CASSPDLRVDEQFF.

The rearrangement uses TRBV6-1 and TRBJ2-7, with 8 bases matching TRBD2. The germline gives CDR1 MNHNS, CDR2 SASEGT. CDR3 length equals 15 residues. CDR3 sequence: CASSFTDSGSSRPEV. CDR3 coding DNA: TGTGCCAGCAGTTTTACGGACAGCGGGAGTTCTAGGCCCGAGGTC.

This clone was counted only a few times. This rearrangement joins TRBV10-3 to TRBJ2-7; 7 bases are a match to TRBD1. Losses at the gene ends were 3 bases for V and 3 bases for J; bases not matched to a gene: 8. CDR3 length: 15 residues. Germline V gene sequence: CDR1 ENHRY, CDR2 SYGVKD. This CDR3 reads CAISDPGTDDYEQYF. In DNA form, the CDR3 reads TGTGCCATCAGTGATCCGGGGACAGACGACTACGAGCAGTACTTC.

CDR3 DNA: TGTGCCAGCAGACCCGGGACAGGGGGTTCCTACGAGCAGTACTTC. Its protein product is CASRPGTGGSYEQYF. The chain is built from TRBV27 and TRBJ2-7, with 11 bases that match TRBD1. The V gene's germline CDR1 is MNHEY and CDR2 SMNVEV (reference sequence). This CDR3 contains 15 residues. The ends lost 6 bases at V and 1 base at J; junction bases unmatched: 5.

The chain links TRBV27 to TRBJ1-2; D uncertain. V lost 1 base and J lost 3, with 12 bases in between. CDR1 is MNHEY and CDR2 is SMNVEV in the germline V gene (reference sequence). CDR3 length: 15 amino acids. The CDR3 reads CASSLYPQRDYGYTF. CDR3 bases: TGTGCCAGCAGTTTATATCCCCAGCGAGACTATGGCTACACCTTC.

The V gene is TRBV28, the J gene TRBJ2-7; D not resolved. Germline assignment: CDR1 MDHEN and CDR2 SYDVKM. This CDR3 is built from 14 residues. V shed 3 bases and J shed 6 bases, with 15 bases lying between them. The CDR3 protein is CASSFLVGLGEQYF. CDR3 DNA: TGTGCCAGCAGTTTCCTAGTGGGTCTAGGCGAGCAGTACTTC. Complete variable domain (other parts from reference TRBV28 and TRBJ2-7): DVKVTQSSRYLVKRTGEKVFLECVQDMDHENMFWYRQDPGLGLRLIYFSYDVKMKEKGDIPEGYSVSREKKERFSLILESASTNQTSMYLCASSFLVGLGEQYFGPGTRLTVT.

V gene TRBV28 combines with J gene TRBJ2-7, with 8 nucleotides matching TRBD1. This CDR3 is 16 amino acids long. CDR1 is MDHEN, CDR2 SYDVKM, per germline. Trimming took 3 bases from V and 3 from J; bases not matched to a gene: 10. CDR3 sequence reads: CASSLRPGDRYYEQYF. Written as DNA, the CDR3 is TGTGCCAGCAGTTTGAGACCGGGGGACAGGTACTACGAGCAGTACTTC.

This clone was observed a handful of times. This sequence joins TRBV9 and TRBJ2-2; D not certain. From germline, CDR1 is SGDLS and CDR2 YYNGEE. V dropped 0 bases and J dropped 7 bases, with 10 bases sitting between them. The CDR3 spans 14 residues. This CDR3 reads CASSVVGSGGELFF. CDR3 coding DNA: TGTGCCAGCAGCGTAGTGGGGTCAGGCGGGGAGCTGTTTTTT. Based on the CDR3 plus reference TRBV9 and TRBJ2-2, the full variable domain is DSGVTQTPKHLITATGQRVTLRCSPRSGDLSVYWYQQSLDQGLQFLIQYYNGEERAKGNILERFSAQQFPDLHSELNLSSLELGDSALYFCASSVVGSGGELFFGEGSRLTVL.

Here the CDR3 reads CASTPGTTTWHEQFF. The CDR3 DNA reads TGTGCCAGCACCCCGGGGACTACTACATGGCATGAGCAGTTCTTC. The chain uses TRBV7-9 and TRBJ2-1, with 7 bases fitting TRBD2. The CDR3 totals 15 residues. The germline V gene encodes CDR1 SEHNR and CDR2 FQNEAQ (reference sequence). V lost 7 bases and J lost 8; bases outside the gene matches: 14. Full variable domain (outside the CDR3, taken from reference TRBV7-9 and TRBJ2-1): DTGVSQNPRHKITKRGQNVTFRCDPISEHNRLYWYRQTLGQGPEFLTYFQNEAQLEKSRLLSDRFSAERPKGSFSTLEIQRTEQGDSAMYLCASTPGTTTWHEQFFGPGTRLTVL.

Note on this clone: This CDR3 is also generated by other DNA sequences in the sample. V usage is TRBV20-1 and J usage is TRBJ1-1, with no clear D. Deletions cut 3 bases from V and 2 bases from J, with 4 bases between. The length of the CDR3 is 11 residues. CDR1 DFQATT and CDR2 SNEGSKA come from the germline V gene (reference sequence). CDR3 residues: CSARENTEAFF. As DNA, the CDR3 is TGCAGTGCTAGGGAAAACACTGAAGCTTTCTTT.

The CDR3 sequence: CASSPIDRARPDEQYF. Here the CDR3 DNA reads TGTGCCAGTAGTCCTATTGACAGGGCCCGCCCGGACGAGCAGTACTTC. The chain has TRBV19 and TRBJ2-7; TRBD1 matches 7 bases. With V trimmed by 5 bases and J by 5 bases, 15 bases remained unmatched. Germline CDR1 reads LNHDA; CDR2 reads SQIVND (reference sequence). This CDR3 is built from 16 residues.

The chain couples TRBV6-4 to TRBJ2-5, with unresolved D. Trimming removed 5 bases at V and 10 bases at J, with 8 bases between. CDR1 and CDR2 (germline): MRHNA, SNTAGT. The CDR3 length is 10 residues. In nucleotides, the CDR3 is TGTGCCAGCAGTCGCCATATCCAGTACTTC. This gives the protein CASSRHIQYF.

The chain has TRBV10-2 and TRBJ2-1, with D possibly being TRBD1 (6 bases). The germline CDR1 and CDR2 sequences are WSHSY and SAAADI. The CDR3 has 16 residues. V gave up 3 bases and J gave up 7 bases, with 19 bases separating them. The CDR3 nucleotides read TGCGCCAGCAGTGATCAAATCAGGGGTTCCGGTAATGAGCAGTTCTTC. Translated, it gives CASSDQIRGSGNEQFF.

The V call is TRBV18, the J call TRBJ2-3; TRBD2 matches 10 bases. Germline CDR1 KGHSH, CDR2 LQKENI. CDR3 length: 16 amino acids. J gave up 4 bases and V 0 bases, and 4 bases lay outside the gene matches. CDR3 in DNA: TGTGCCAGCTCACCACCGGCTAGCGGGAGTGCAGATACGCAGTATTTT. Its protein product is CASSPPASGSADTQYF.

V gene TRBV27 combines with J gene TRBJ2-5; the D gene is possibly TRBD1 (6 bases). The CDR3 runs 14 residues. CDR1 MNHEY and CDR2 SMNVEV come from the germline V gene (reference sequence). Deletions cut 4 bases from V and 4 bases from J, with 13 bases between. For the CDR3, the DNA is TGTGCCAGCAGTTCAGGCAGGGGTTCAGAGACCCAGTACTTC. Translated: CASSSGRGSETQYF.

This rearrangement joins TRBV7-6 to TRBJ1-1; D gene ambiguous. V was cut by 5 bases and J by 1 base, with 2 bases left in between. The CDR3 is 11 residues long. The germline CDR1 and CDR2 sequences are SGHVS and FNYEAQ. Here the CDR3 DNA reads TGTGCCAGCAGCACGAACACTGAAGCTTTCTTT. Its translation: CASSTNTEAFF.

About this clone: The conserved phenylalanine or tryptophan is not found at the CDR3 terminus, so this likely reflects a read error. No DNA is shown, since the ends of the CDR3 on it are uncertain; the CDR3 is the one TCRdb lists. The chain carries TRBV28 and TRBJ1-1; no DNA check was done on the table's D call, TRBD1. The CDR3 is 12 residues long, counting both termini. The germline gives CDR1 MDHEN, CDR2 SYDVKM. The CDR3 is CASSSGTGPAVL.

The chain has TRBV6-5 and TRBJ2-2; either TRBD1 or TRBD2 may fit D (5 bases each). The V and J ends lost 2 bases and 7 bases respectively, with 14 bases between them. This CDR3 has 15 amino acids. CDR1 and CDR2 (germline): MNHEY, SVGAGI. The CDR3 coding sequence is TGTGCCAGCAGTTACGTAGTGGGGGAAATCGGGGAGCTGTTTTTT. Translation: CASSYVVGEIGELFF.